This T cell receptor beta chain was identified in a study of human thymus T cells. The thymus was resected at corrective cardiac surgery. All donors were healthy Finnish infants who were undergoing corrective surgery to treat congenital heart defects. V lost 8 bases, J lost 0 bases, and 10 bases lay in between. This CDR3 comprises 13 residues. The germline V gene has CDR1 SGHRS and CDR2 YFSETQ. On this clone: Its antigen is unknown.

Notes on the study in general: Thymic and blood repertoires appeared to show biased V and J gene usage. There were highly overlapping thymic repertoires among unrelated individuals, as related research reported.

The assay was immunoSEQ multiplex PCR, and TCRdb's table has in-frame clones only and misses some. The sample shows some 78,000 clones, roughly 97% of them seen only once. The sequence was collected from a boy less than two years old with a congenital heart defect but otherwise immunologically healthy. The V and J genes are TRBV5-1 and TRBJ2-3; D is ambiguous. Input material: thymus tissue. This CDR3 is CASRSRSTDTQYF. CDR3 nucleotides: TGCGCCAGTCGCTCTAGGAGCACAGATACGCAGTATTTT.